A selection of T cell receptor beta chains follows, all from one sample in a study of cytomegalovirus exposure and HLA in healthy donors. Here immunoSEQ multiplex PCR was the method, and the copy in TCRdb shows in-frame clones only, minus some. The repertoire holds under 65,000 clones, with about nine tenths as singletons. Sequencing input: PBMCs. Source of these receptors: a woman aged 18-29 years in good health and CMV-seropositive. Both conserved end residues are part of each CDR3. The order of the fields is D gene, J gene, clone size, V gene, CDR3 DNA, CDR3 protein. The D gene is left open where the match is weak. The size of a clone is reported for some rows only, either as once, few or many, or as a class for expanded clones.

d_call: .
j_call: TRBJ1-1
clone_size: .
v_call: TRBV2
cdr3_nt: TGTGCCAGCAGTGTTAATACTGAAGCTTTCTTT
cdr3_aa: CASSVNTEAFF

d_call: TRBD2
j_call: TRBJ2-7
clone_size: .
v_call: TRBV4-3
cdr3_nt: TGCGCCAGCAGCCAAGGCCCTGCGGGGGGCGGCGCCTACGAGCAGTACTTC
cdr3_aa: CASSQGPAGGGAYEQYF

d_call: TRBD2
j_call: TRBJ2-7
clone_size: .
v_call: TRBV7-2
cdr3_nt: TGTGCCAGCAGCTCCACGCTCGGGGGGACCTACGAGCAGTACTTC
cdr3_aa: CASSSTLGGTYEQYF

d_call: .
j_call: TRBJ1-2
clone_size: .
v_call: TRBV12-5
cdr3_nt: TGTGCTAGTGGTTTGGTAGGACTAAGGGGATCTGGCTACACCTTC
cdr3_aa: CASGLVGLRGSGYTF

d_call: .
j_call: TRBJ2-7
clone_size: .
v_call: TRBV4-2
cdr3_nt: TGTGCCAGCAGCCAAAGGACCGGGACCTACGAGCAGTACTTC
cdr3_aa: CASSQRTGTYEQYF

d_call: .
j_call: TRBJ1-6
clone_size: once
v_call: TRBV30
cdr3_nt: TGTGCCTGCCAATATTCACCCCTCCACTTT
cdr3_aa: CACQYSPLHF

d_call: TRBD1
j_call: TRBJ1-5
clone_size: .
v_call: TRBV5-5
cdr3_nt: TGTGCCAGCAGCTACGGGACAGGGGTTCAGCCCCAGCATTTT
cdr3_aa: CASSYGTGVQPQHF

d_call: .
j_call: TRBJ2-7
clone_size: .
v_call: TRBV5-1
cdr3_nt: TGCGCCAGCAGCCCCTCGTTACGACAGGAGTCCGAGCAGTACTTC
cdr3_aa: CASSPSLRQESEQYF

d_call: TRBD1
j_call: TRBJ1-2
clone_size: .
v_call: TRBV6-6
cdr3_nt: TGTGCCAGCAGTCCGGCAGGGGGGAACTATGGCTACACCTTC
cdr3_aa: CASSPAGGNYGYTF

d_call: .
j_call: TRBJ1-3
clone_size: .
v_call: TRBV4-2
cdr3_nt: TGTGCCAGCAGCCAACTTCCTCCCGGGACAAACTCTGGAAACACCATATATTTT
cdr3_aa: CASSQLPPGTNSGNTIYF

d_call: TRBD1
j_call: TRBJ1-2
clone_size: once
v_call: TRBV6-1
cdr3_nt: TGTGCCAGCAGCCTGGACAGGTATGGCTACACCTTC
cdr3_aa: CASSLDRYGYTF

d_call: TRBD1
j_call: TRBJ1-6
clone_size: .
v_call: TRBV19
cdr3_nt: TGTGCCAGTAACTCCGGGACAGGATTTAATTCACCCCTCCACTTT
cdr3_aa: CASNSGTGFNSPLHF

d_call: .
j_call: TRBJ2-7
clone_size: .
v_call: TRBV4-1
cdr3_nt: TGCGCCAGCAGCCAGATGGACATGGACACCGAGCAGTACTTC
cdr3_aa: CASSQMDMDTEQYF

d_call: TRBD2
j_call: TRBJ2-7
clone_size: .
v_call: TRBV28
cdr3_nt: TGTGCCAGCAGTTCTCAGCCGGGGGGGGGCGGTCTGTACTTC
cdr3_aa: CASSSQPGGGGLYF

d_call: .
j_call: TRBJ2-7
clone_size: .
v_call: TRBV4-1
cdr3_nt: TGCGCCAGCAGCCAAGGGTGGACAGAGGTACCCCAGTACTTC
cdr3_aa: CASSQGWTEVPQYF

d_call: .
j_call: TRBJ1-3
clone_size: .
v_call: TRBV6-1
cdr3_nt: TGTGCCAGCAGTGGGTCCTACTCTGGAAACACCATATATTTT
cdr3_aa: CASSGSYSGNTIYF

d_call: TRBD1
j_call: TRBJ2-6
clone_size: .
v_call: TRBV5-4
cdr3_nt: TGTGCCAGCAGCCAGGGGGCGACGGGGGCCAACGTCCTGACTTTC
cdr3_aa: CASSQGATGANVLTF

d_call: TRBD1
j_call: TRBJ1-5
clone_size: .
v_call: TRBV6-1
cdr3_nt: TGTGCCAGCACCTGGACAGGGCGGGATCAGCCCCAGCATTTT
cdr3_aa: CASTWTGRDQPQHF

d_call: TRBD2
j_call: TRBJ2-3
clone_size: .
v_call: TRBV6-4
cdr3_nt: TGTGCCAGCGGCAGCGGGGCGAGCACAGATACGCAGTATTTT
cdr3_aa: CASGSGASTDTQYF

d_call: .
j_call: TRBJ2-7
clone_size: .
v_call: TRBV4-3
cdr3_nt: TGCGCCAGCAGCCAAGATGGGGGCAGGGGCCTTAGCTCCTACGAGCAGTACTTC
cdr3_aa: CASSQDGGRGLSSYEQYF

d_call: .
j_call: TRBJ1-1
clone_size: .
v_call: TRBV7-9
cdr3_nt: TGTGCCAGCAGGGGAACAGGGAACACTGAAGCTTTCTTT
cdr3_aa: CASRGTGNTEAFF

d_call: TRBD1
j_call: TRBJ2-7
clone_size: once
v_call: TRBV27
cdr3_nt: TGTGCCAGCAGTCTAGGGGACAGGGGGAAGCAGTACTTC
cdr3_aa: CASSLGDRGKQYF

d_call: .
j_call: TRBJ2-3
clone_size: once
v_call: TRBV29-1
cdr3_nt: TGCAGCGTTGTCGAGGGCCATACGCAGTATTTT
cdr3_aa: CSVVEGHTQYF

d_call: .
j_call: TRBJ2-7
clone_size: .
v_call: TRBV7-2
cdr3_nt: TGTGCCAGCAGCTTTGTAGACGGGGGCGAGCAGTACTTC
cdr3_aa: CASSFVDGGEQYF

d_call: .
j_call: TRBJ1-5
clone_size: .
v_call: TRBV15
cdr3_nt: TGTGCCACCAGCCCCGGCGGTGGGTATCAGCCCCAGCATTTT
cdr3_aa: CATSPGGGYQPQHF

d_call: .
j_call: TRBJ2-3
clone_size: .
v_call: TRBV5-1
cdr3_nt: TGCGCCAGCAGCACGGAGCCAGGGGTAATAGATACGCAGTATTTT
cdr3_aa: CASSTEPGVIDTQYF

d_call: .
j_call: TRBJ2-3
clone_size: .
v_call: TRBV6-5
cdr3_nt: TGTGCCAGCAGTTACTCGATTGCGGGAAGCACAGATACGCAGTATTTT
cdr3_aa: CASSYSIAGSTDTQYF

d_call: .
j_call: TRBJ2-3
clone_size: .
v_call: TRBV5-8
cdr3_nt: TGTGCCAGCAGCGTACCGGGTCCAACGATCCATACGCAGTATTTT
cdr3_aa: CASSVPGPTIHTQYF

d_call: .
j_call: TRBJ1-6
clone_size: few
v_call: TRBV18
cdr3_nt: TGTGCCACTTCCCCGACGGGGGGAGGTTCTCCAGTGGCCCTCCACTTT
cdr3_aa: CATSPTGGGSPVALHF